These T cell receptor beta chains were read from a single sample in a study of blood T cell repertoires in COVID-19. This table comes from immunoSEQ multiplex PCR, and its TCRdb copy is limited to in-frame clones, with some not included. The table has about 390,000 clones, roughly 86% seen once. Sequencing was done on a sample of peripheral blood. These receptors were collected from a woman aged 55-69 years with COVID-19, enrolled during active disease. The CDR3 runs from the conserved cysteine through the conserved F or W. A D gene is named only where the DNA matches it firmly. Not all rows give a size; the values are once, few, many and, for expanded clones, a class.

abundance: .
v_gene: TRBV7-9
d_gene: .
j_gene: TRBJ2-1
CDR3nt: TGTGCCAGCAGCTTACCCCAGCAGGGGCGTTACAATGAGCAGTTCTTC
CDR3aa: CASSLPQQGRYNEQFF

abundance: .
v_gene: TRBV7-9
d_gene: TRBD1
j_gene: TRBJ2-7
CDR3nt: TGTGCCAGCAGCATTCGGGACAGGGGAGGCGAGCAGTACTTC
CDR3aa: CASSIRDRGGEQYF

abundance: .
v_gene: TRBV6-5
d_gene: .
j_gene: TRBJ1-4
CDR3nt: TGTGCCAGCACCGCACCACTCAATGAAAAACTGTTTTTT
CDR3aa: CASTAPLNEKLFF

abundance: .
v_gene: TRBV7-8
d_gene: TRBD2
j_gene: TRBJ2-7
CDR3nt: TGTGCCAGCAGCTTCCCCGGGGCGACTAGCGGTGAAAACGAGCAGTACTTC
CDR3aa: CASSFPGATSGENEQYF

abundance: .
v_gene: TRBV5-1
d_gene: .
j_gene: TRBJ2-7
CDR3nt: TGCGCCAGCAGCCTGGACAGTCTTTCCTACGAGCAGTACTTC
CDR3aa: CASSLDSLSYEQYF

abundance: .
v_gene: TRBV12-3/TRBV12-4
d_gene: .
j_gene: TRBJ1-2
CDR3nt: TGTGCCAGCAGCCTAGGGACATCTCGTGGCTACACCTTC
CDR3aa: CASSLGTSRGYTF

abundance: .
v_gene: TRBV19
d_gene: TRBD1
j_gene: TRBJ1-5
CDR3nt: TGTGCCAGTAGCCGAGGACAGGGCAACGCTCAGCCCCAGCATTTT
CDR3aa: CASSRGQGNAQPQHF

abundance: .
v_gene: TRBV27
d_gene: .
j_gene: TRBJ2-3
CDR3nt: TGTGCCAGCAGTTTATCGCAAGCTAGCACAGATACGCAGTATTTT
CDR3aa: CASSLSQASTDTQYF

abundance: .
v_gene: TRBV5-8
d_gene: TRBD1
j_gene: TRBJ1-5
CDR3nt: TGTGCCAGCAGATATGGACAGGGCAATCAGCCCCAGCATTTT
CDR3aa: CASRYGQGNQPQHF

abundance: .
v_gene: TRBV6-4
d_gene: .
j_gene: TRBJ2-1
CDR3nt: TGTGCCAGCAGCGGGTCTAACAATGAGCAGTTCTTC
CDR3aa: CASSGSNNEQFF

abundance: once
v_gene: TRBV25-1
d_gene: .
j_gene: TRBJ1-4
CDR3nt: TGTGCCAGCAGTTCGGTGTTTGGAGCTAATGAAAAACTGTTTTTT
CDR3aa: CASSSVFGANEKLFF

abundance: .
v_gene: TRBV7-9
d_gene: .
j_gene: TRBJ1-2
CDR3nt: TGTGCCAGCAGCTCCACGTCGGCAGGGTCCTATGGCTACACCTTC
CDR3aa: CASSSTSAGSYGYTF

abundance: .
v_gene: TRBV18
d_gene: .
j_gene: TRBJ2-7
CDR3nt: TGTGCCAGCTCACCCTCTTTCGGGCAGTACTTC
CDR3aa: CASSPSFGQYF

abundance: .
v_gene: TRBV6-1
d_gene: .
j_gene: TRBJ2-7
CDR3nt: TGTGCCAGCAGTGACGGAGAGGCGGGATCCTACGAGCAGTACTTC
CDR3aa: CASSDGEAGSYEQYF

abundance: .
v_gene: TRBV4-1
d_gene: .
j_gene: TRBJ2-5
CDR3nt: TGCGCCAGCAGCCAAGATTGGAGGACAGAGCGGGAGACCCAGTACTTC
CDR3aa: CASSQDWRTERETQYF

abundance: .
v_gene: TRBV6-6
d_gene: .
j_gene: TRBJ2-3
CDR3nt: TGTGCCAGCAGTGGATCAGGGGCTACATTTAGCACAAATACGCAGTATTTT
CDR3aa: CASSGSGATFSTNTQYF

abundance: .
v_gene: TRBV5-1
d_gene: .
j_gene: TRBJ2-2
CDR3nt: TGCGCCAGCAGCTTGGCCACACAGGGGAACACCGGGGAGCTGTTTTTT
CDR3aa: CASSLATQGNTGELFF

abundance: once
v_gene: TRBV5-1
d_gene: TRBD1
j_gene: TRBJ2-7
CDR3nt: TGCGCCAGCAGCCCGGGGGGGACAGGGGACTACGAGCAGTACTTC
CDR3aa: CASSPGGTGDYEQYF

abundance: .
v_gene: TRBV4-1
d_gene: TRBD1
j_gene: TRBJ1-2
CDR3nt: TGCGCCAGCAGCCAATACCGGGACAGGGATGTCAATGGCTACACCTTC
CDR3aa: CASSQYRDRDVNGYTF

abundance: .
v_gene: TRBV10-3
d_gene: .
j_gene: TRBJ1-2
CDR3nt: TGTGCCATCAGTGAGTCTTTAGGGGGCTATGGCTACACCTTC
CDR3aa: CAISESLGGYGYTF

abundance: .
v_gene: TRBV5-1
d_gene: TRBD1
j_gene: TRBJ2-3
CDR3nt: TGCGCCAGCAGGGACAGGGGAACAGATACGCAGTATTTT
CDR3aa: CASRDRGTDTQYF

abundance: .
v_gene: TRBV19
d_gene: .
j_gene: TRBJ2-2
CDR3nt: TGTGCCAGTAGGCATGGGGCCTCCGGGGAGCTGTTTTTT
CDR3aa: CASRHGASGELFF

abundance: .
v_gene: TRBV5-6
d_gene: .
j_gene: TRBJ2-6
CDR3nt: TGTGCCAGCAGCTTGGGAGGGTCAGGGGCCAACGTCCTGACTTTC
CDR3aa: CASSLGGSGANVLTF

abundance: .
v_gene: TRBV7-9
d_gene: .
j_gene: TRBJ2-7
CDR3nt: TGTGCCAGCAGCTCAGGGCCCTACGAGCAGTACTTC
CDR3aa: CASSSGPYEQYF

abundance: .
v_gene: TRBV5-6
d_gene: TRBD1
j_gene: TRBJ2-6
CDR3nt: TGTGCCAGCAGCGTTTCGGGACAGGGCAGGGTCCTGACTTTC
CDR3aa: CASSVSGQGRVLTF

abundance: once
v_gene: TRBV6-5
d_gene: .
j_gene: TRBJ2-5
CDR3nt: TGTGCCAGCAGTACAGCGACAGTCTGGGGGACCCAGTACTTC
CDR3aa: CASSTATVWGTQYF

abundance: .
v_gene: TRBV6-6
d_gene: .
j_gene: TRBJ2-2
CDR3nt: TGTGCCAGCAGCGGACAGCACACCGGGGAGCTGTTTTTT
CDR3aa: CASSGQHTGELFF

abundance: .
v_gene: TRBV6-6
d_gene: .
j_gene: TRBJ1-2
CDR3nt: TGTGCCAGCAGGACCGGCGGGGGGAATGGTCCCTCTGGCTACACCTTC
CDR3aa: CASRTGGGNGPSGYTF

abundance: .
v_gene: TRBV6-5
d_gene: .
j_gene: TRBJ2-3
CDR3nt: TGTGCCAGCACCCCCCAAGGGGGAGATACGCAGTATTTT
CDR3aa: CASTPQGGDTQYF

abundance: .
v_gene: TRBV11-2
d_gene: .
j_gene: TRBJ2-1
CDR3nt: TGTGCCTCAGGGACTTCTCGGGAGCAGTTCTTC
CDR3aa: CASGTSREQFF

abundance: few
v_gene: TRBV6-5
d_gene: .
j_gene: TRBJ2-7
CDR3nt: TGTGCCAGCAGTTTCACAGGTATGAGGAACGAGCAGTACTTC
CDR3aa: CASSFTGMRNEQYF

abundance: .
v_gene: TRBV7-2
d_gene: .
j_gene: TRBJ1-5
CDR3nt: TGTGCCAGCAGCAAGTCAACTTATCAGCCCCAGCATTTT
CDR3aa: CASSKSTYQPQHF

abundance: .
v_gene: TRBV7-9
d_gene: .
j_gene: TRBJ1-1
CDR3nt: TGTGCCAGCAGCCAGGGTACGGGGGGCGGGAACACTGAAGCTTTCTTT
CDR3aa: CASSQGTGGGNTEAFF

abundance: .
v_gene: TRBV11-2
d_gene: TRBD1
j_gene: TRBJ2-7
CDR3nt: TGTGCCAGCAGCTCCCAACAGGGGGGATGGTACGAGCAGTACTTC
CDR3aa: CASSSQQGGWYEQYF

abundance: .
v_gene: TRBV6-5
d_gene: .
j_gene: TRBJ1-1
CDR3nt: TGTGCCAGCATATCGCACAGGGTGGGAAGTGAAGCTTTCTTT
CDR3aa: CASISHRVGSEAFF

abundance: .
v_gene: TRBV10-2
d_gene: TRBD1
j_gene: TRBJ1-3
CDR3nt: TGCGCCACCCGGGACAGCTTCTCCGGAAACACCATATATTTT
CDR3aa: CATRDSFSGNTIYF

abundance: .
v_gene: TRBV28
d_gene: .
j_gene: TRBJ2-3
CDR3nt: TGTGCCAGCAGCCGGGGAGGCTACACAGATACGCAGTATTTT
CDR3aa: CASSRGGYTDTQYF

abundance: few
v_gene: TRBV6-5
d_gene: .
j_gene: TRBJ1-1
CDR3nt: TGTGCCAGCAGTCCCGGACAGCCGAACACTGAAGCTTTCTTT
CDR3aa: CASSPGQPNTEAFF